This is a list of T cell receptor beta chains from one sample in a study of T cell responses to AZD1222 COVID-19 vaccine. Sequencing used immunoSEQ multiplex PCR; TCRdb keeps in-frame clones, though not all of them. The sample has about 130,000 clones, 89% seen once. The sequenced sample was peripheral blood, obtained on day 0 of AZD1222 vaccination. The receptors shown here come from an adult in good health. CDR3s include the opening cysteine and the closing phenylalanine or tryptophan. The D gene is left open where the match is weak. Where a row states a size, it is once, few, many or the class of an expanded clone; other rows omit it.

j_call d_call v_call clone_size cdr3_nt cdr3_aa
TRBJ2-5 NA TRBV6-5 NA TGTGCCAGCAGTTTGGGTCCCGGCCAGGGGACAGAGACCCAGTACTTC CASSLGPGQGTETQYF
TRBJ2-1 TRBD2 TRBV2 NA TGTGCCAGCAGTGATCCTAGCGGGGCCGCCTCCTACAATGAGCAGTTCTTC CASSDPSGAASYNEQFF
TRBJ1-2 TRBD1 TRBV27 NA TGTGCCAGCAGTTGGACAGGGGGCGAGTACACCTTC CASSWTGGEYTF
TRBJ1-6 TRBD1 TRBV5-6 NA TGTGCCAGCAGCCTCCGGGACAGGGGGGCGTCACCCCTCCACTTT CASSLRDRGASPLHF
TRBJ2-1 TRBD2 TRBV7-3 NA TGTGCCAGCAGCGCCCAAGCGGGAAGCTCCTACAATGAGCAGTTCTTC CASSAQAGSSYNEQFF
TRBJ1-3 NA TRBV19 NA TGTGCCAGTAGTATGGTTGCCTCTGGAAACACCATATATTTT CASSMVASGNTIYF
TRBJ1-1 NA TRBV10-3 NA TGTGCCATCAGTGGGGGGTGGCCTGAAGCTTTCTTT CAISGGWPEAFF
TRBJ2-3 NA TRBV6-2/TRBV6-3 NA TGTGCCAGCAGTTATAGAATTGATACGCAGTATTTT CASSYRIDTQYF
TRBJ1-2 TRBD1 TRBV28 NA TGTGCCAGCAGTTCGCAGGGGGTGCTCGACTATGGCTACACCTTC CASSSQGVLDYGYTF
TRBJ2-2 TRBD1 TRBV28 NA TGTGCCAGCAGGCCTCGACAGGGGTCCGGGGAGCTGTTTTTT CASRPRQGSGELFF
TRBJ2-5 NA TRBV9 NA TGTGCCAGCACCCTGGGGGTGTTTCAAGAGACCCAGTACTTC CASTLGVFQETQYF
TRBJ2-1 NA TRBV28 NA TGTGCCAGCAGTTTTCTGGAGTTAACGAATGAGCAGTTCTTC CASSFLELTNEQFF
TRBJ1-1 NA TRBV5-1 once TGCGCCAGCAGCGAAATGGGCTTACCTAACACTGAAGCTTTCTTT CASSEMGLPNTEAFF
TRBJ1-3 NA TRBV6-5 once TGTGCCAGCACTAGAGGGTTGGGGGGAAACACCATATATTTT CASTRGLGGNTIYF
TRBJ1-1 NA TRBV6-5 once TGTGCCAGCAGTTACTCATCTGATCGGAAAGCTTTCTTT CASSYSSDRKAFF
TRBJ2-2 NA TRBV4-1 once TGCGCCAGCAGCCAAGGGGGACGGTACACCGGGGAGCTGTTTTTT CASSQGGRYTGELFF
TRBJ2-1 TRBD2 TRBV3-1/TRBV3-2 NA TGTGCCAGCAGCCATCCACCTAGCGGGGGGGCCCATGAGCAGTTCTTC CASSHPPSGGAHEQFF
TRBJ1-5 TRBD1 TRBV5-8 NA TGTGCCAGCAGCTTGGCCAGAACCGACAGGGCCCGGACGCATTTT CASSLARTDRARTHF
TRBJ2-2 TRBD2 TRBV5-5 few TGTGCCAGCAGTGCTATAGCGGGAGGCACCGGGGAGCTGTTTTTT CASSAIAGGTGELFF
TRBJ1-3 NA TRBV1 NA TGCACCAGCAGCCAAGGACAGGGGATATCTGGAAACACCATATATTTT CTSSQGQGISGNTIYF
TRBJ2-2 NA TRBV7-3 NA TGTGCCAGCAGCTTAACCTCGATCGGGAACACCGGGGAGCTGTTTTTT CASSLTSIGNTGELFF
TRBJ1-2 NA TRBV28 NA TGTGCCAGCAGTTTAGTCTCAGCTAACTATGGCTACACCTTC CASSLVSANYGYTF
TRBJ2-1 NA TRBV29-1 NA TGCAGCGCAGCTAGAGGCGAGCAGTTCTTC CSAARGEQFF
TRBJ1-5 TRBD1 TRBV19 NA TGTGCCAGCCGGGACAGGGGGCTCTTAAGCAATCAGCCCCAGCATTTT CASRDRGLLSNQPQHF
TRBJ1-6 NA TRBV4-3 NA TGCGCCAGCAGCCAAGATAAGGACAGTTATAATTCACCCCTCCACTTT CASSQDKDSYNSPLHF
TRBJ1-1 NA TRBV7-3 NA TGTGCCAGCAGCCTCCAGGAGAACACTGAAGCTTTCTTT CASSLQENTEAFF
TRBJ1-2 TRBD1 TRBV29-1 NA TGCAGCGTTGAAGAGGATACAGGGGAAAACTATGGCTACACCTTC CSVEEDTGENYGYTF
TRBJ2-3 NA TRBV7-2 NA TGTGCCAGCGGCGCGCAAACGATGGCAGATACGCAGTATTTT CASGAQTMADTQYF